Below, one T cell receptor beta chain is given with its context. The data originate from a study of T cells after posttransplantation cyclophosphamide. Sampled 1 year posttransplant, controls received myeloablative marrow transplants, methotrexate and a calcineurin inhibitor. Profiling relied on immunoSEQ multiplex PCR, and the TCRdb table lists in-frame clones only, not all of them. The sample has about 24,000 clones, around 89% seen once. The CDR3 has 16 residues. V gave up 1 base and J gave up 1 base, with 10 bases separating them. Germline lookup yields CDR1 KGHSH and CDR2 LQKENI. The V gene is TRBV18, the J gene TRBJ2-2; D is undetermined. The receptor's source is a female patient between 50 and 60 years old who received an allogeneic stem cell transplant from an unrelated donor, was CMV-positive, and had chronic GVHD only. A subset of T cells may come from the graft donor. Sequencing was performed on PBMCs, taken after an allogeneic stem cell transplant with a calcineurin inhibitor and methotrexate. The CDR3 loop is CASSPLETWNTGELFF. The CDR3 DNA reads TGTGCCAGCTCACCACTTGAGACTTGGAACACCGGGGAGCTGTTTTTT.